This TCR beta chain derives from a study of shared clonotypes between healthy human individuals. When replicate PCRs were run on sorted subsets, they used around 200 ng DNA, tens of thousands of T cell genomes. Method: immunoSEQ multiplex PCR; TCRdb's copy keeps in-frame clones and lacks some. The table records hundreds of thousands of clones, 95% to 97% of them present only once. The V gene lost 1 base and the J gene lost 0 bases, with 10 bases spanning the gap. This CDR3 has 16 residues. CDR1 is SGHRS, CDR2 YFSETQ, per germline. As to this clone: The antigen remains undetermined.

Overall study findings and caveats: An expected dependence of interdonor clonotype sharing on sequencing depth was noted. Non-shared clonotypes had lower generation probabilities than those shared by all four donors. Rarefaction revealed incomplete sorted-subset sequencing despite large depth.

This receptor was identified in a woman younger than 45 in good health. V usage is TRBV5-1 and J usage is TRBJ1-4; D call uncertain. Sequenced material: naive CD4+ T cells sorted from blood. The subset is: CD45RA+ positively selected. CDR3 DNA sequence: TGCGCCAGCAGCTTGATTCAGTCCGCAACTAATGAAAAACTGTTTTTT. Protein sequence: CASSLIQSATNEKLFF.